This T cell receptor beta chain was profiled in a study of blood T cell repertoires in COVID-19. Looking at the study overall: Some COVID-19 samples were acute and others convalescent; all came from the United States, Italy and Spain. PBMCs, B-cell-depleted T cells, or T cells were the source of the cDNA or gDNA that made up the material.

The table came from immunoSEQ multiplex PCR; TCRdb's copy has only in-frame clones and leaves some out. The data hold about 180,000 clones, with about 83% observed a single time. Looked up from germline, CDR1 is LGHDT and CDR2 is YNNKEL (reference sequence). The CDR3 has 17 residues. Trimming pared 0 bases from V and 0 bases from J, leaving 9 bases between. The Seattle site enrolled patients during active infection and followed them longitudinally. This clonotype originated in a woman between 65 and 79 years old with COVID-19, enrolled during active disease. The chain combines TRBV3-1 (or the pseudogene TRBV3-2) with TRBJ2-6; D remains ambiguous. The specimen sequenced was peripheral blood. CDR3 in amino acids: CASSQDPRSSGANVLTF. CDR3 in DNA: TGTGCCAGCAGCCAAGATCCCCGGAGCTCTGGGGCCAACGTCCTGACTTTC.